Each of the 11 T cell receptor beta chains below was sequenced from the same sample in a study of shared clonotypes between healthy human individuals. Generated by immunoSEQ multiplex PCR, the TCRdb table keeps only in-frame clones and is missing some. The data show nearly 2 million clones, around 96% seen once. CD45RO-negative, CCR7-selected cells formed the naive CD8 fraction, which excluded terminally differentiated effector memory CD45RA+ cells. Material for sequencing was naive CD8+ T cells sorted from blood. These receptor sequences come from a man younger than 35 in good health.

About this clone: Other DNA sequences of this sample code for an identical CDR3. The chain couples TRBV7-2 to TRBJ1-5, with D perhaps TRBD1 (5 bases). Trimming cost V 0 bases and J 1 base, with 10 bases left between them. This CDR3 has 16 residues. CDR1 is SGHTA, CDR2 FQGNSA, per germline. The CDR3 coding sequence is TGTGCCAGCAGCTTAGCTGGGCAGGGAAGCAATCAGCCCCAGCATTTT. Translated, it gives CASSLAGQGSNQPQHF.

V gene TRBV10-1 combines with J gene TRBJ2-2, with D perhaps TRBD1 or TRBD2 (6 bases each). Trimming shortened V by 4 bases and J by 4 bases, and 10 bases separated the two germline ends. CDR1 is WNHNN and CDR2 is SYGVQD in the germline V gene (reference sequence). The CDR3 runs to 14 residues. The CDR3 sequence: CASSVGGITGELFF. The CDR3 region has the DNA TGCGCCAGCAGTGTGGGGGGCATCACCGGGGAGCTGTTTTTT.

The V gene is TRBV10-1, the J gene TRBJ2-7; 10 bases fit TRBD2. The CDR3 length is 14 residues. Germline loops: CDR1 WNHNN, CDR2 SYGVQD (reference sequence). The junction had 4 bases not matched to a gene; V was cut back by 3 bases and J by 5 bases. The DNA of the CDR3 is TGCGCCAGCAGTGACGACCTAGCGGGAGACGAGCAGTACTTC. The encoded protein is CASSDDLAGDEQYF.

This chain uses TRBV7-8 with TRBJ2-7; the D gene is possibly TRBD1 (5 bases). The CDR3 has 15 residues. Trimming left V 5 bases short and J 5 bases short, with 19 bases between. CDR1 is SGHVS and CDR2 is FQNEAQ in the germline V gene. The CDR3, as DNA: TGTGCCAGCAGCCCTCAAGCTGTTGGGGCCAACGAGCAGTACTTC. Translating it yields CASSPQAVGANEQYF.

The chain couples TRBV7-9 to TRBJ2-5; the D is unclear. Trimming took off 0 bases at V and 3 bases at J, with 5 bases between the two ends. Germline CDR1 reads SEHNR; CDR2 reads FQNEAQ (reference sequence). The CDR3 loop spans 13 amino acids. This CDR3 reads CASSLAGKETQYF. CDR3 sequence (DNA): TGTGCCAGCAGCTTAGCCGGAAAAGAGACCCAGTACTTC. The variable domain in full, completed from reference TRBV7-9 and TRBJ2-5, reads DTGVSQNPRHKITKRGQNVTFRCDPISEHNRLYWYRQTLGQGPEFLTYFQNEAQLEKSRLLSDRFSAERPKGSFSTLEIQRTEQGDSAMYLCASSLAGKETQYFGPGTRLLVL.

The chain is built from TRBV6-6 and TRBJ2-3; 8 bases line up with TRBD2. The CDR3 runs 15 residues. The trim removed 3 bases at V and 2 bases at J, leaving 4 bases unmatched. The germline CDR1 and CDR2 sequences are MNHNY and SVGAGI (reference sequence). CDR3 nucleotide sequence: TGTGCCAGCAGTTATTCAGCGGGAGACACAGATACGCAGTATTTT. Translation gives CASSYSAGDTDTQYF.

The CDR3, as DNA: TGTGCCAGCAGCTTGGGACTAGCGGGAGGCGGGCAAGAGACCCAGTACTTC. This translates into CASSLGLAGGGQETQYF. The chain joins TRBV7-9 to TRBJ2-5, with TRBD2 matching over 15 bases. The germline CDR1 and CDR2 sequences are SEHNR and FQNEAQ (reference sequence). This CDR3 comprises 17 residues. Germline trimming cut 3 bases from V and 2 bases from J; bases unmatched to any gene: 4. The full variable domain, with the rest looked up from reference TRBV7-9 and TRBJ2-5, is DTGVSQNPRHKITKRGQNVTFRCDPISEHNRLYWYRQTLGQGPEFLTYFQNEAQLEKSRLLSDRFSAERPKGSFSTLEIQRTEQGDSAMYLCASSLGLAGGGQETQYFGPGTRLLVL.

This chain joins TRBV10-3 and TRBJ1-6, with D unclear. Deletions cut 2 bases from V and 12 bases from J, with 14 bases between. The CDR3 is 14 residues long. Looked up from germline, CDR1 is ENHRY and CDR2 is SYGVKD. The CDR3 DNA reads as TGTGCCATCAGTGAGCTGACCACCAGAGGACCCCTCCACTTT. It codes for CAISELTTRGPLHF.

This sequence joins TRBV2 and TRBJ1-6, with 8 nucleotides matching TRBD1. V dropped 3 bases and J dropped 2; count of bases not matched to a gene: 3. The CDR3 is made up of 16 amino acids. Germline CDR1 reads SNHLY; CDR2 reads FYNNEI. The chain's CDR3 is CASSETGVTYNSPLHF. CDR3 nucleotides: TGTGCCAGCAGTGAGACAGGGGTTACCTATAATTCACCCCTCCACTTT.

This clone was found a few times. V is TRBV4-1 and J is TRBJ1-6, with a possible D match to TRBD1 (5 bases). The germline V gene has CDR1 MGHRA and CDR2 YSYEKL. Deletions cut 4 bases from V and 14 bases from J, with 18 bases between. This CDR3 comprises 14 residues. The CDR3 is CASSPGTKMISLHF. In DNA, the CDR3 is TGCGCCAGCAGCCCCGGGACGAAGATGATTTCCCTCCACTTT.

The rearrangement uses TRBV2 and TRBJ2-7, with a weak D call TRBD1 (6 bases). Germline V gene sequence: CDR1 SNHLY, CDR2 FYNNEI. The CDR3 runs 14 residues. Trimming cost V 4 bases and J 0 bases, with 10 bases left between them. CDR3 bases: TGTGCCAGCAGTGGTAAGGACAGCTCCTACGAGCAGTACTTC. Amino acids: CASSGKDSSYEQYF. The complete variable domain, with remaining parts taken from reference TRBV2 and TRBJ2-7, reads EPEVTQTPSHQVTQMGQEVILRCVPISNHLYFYWYRQILGQKVEFLVSFYNNEISEKSEIFDDQFSVERPDGSNFTLKIRSTKLEDSAMYFCASSGKDSSYEQYFGPGTRLTVT.